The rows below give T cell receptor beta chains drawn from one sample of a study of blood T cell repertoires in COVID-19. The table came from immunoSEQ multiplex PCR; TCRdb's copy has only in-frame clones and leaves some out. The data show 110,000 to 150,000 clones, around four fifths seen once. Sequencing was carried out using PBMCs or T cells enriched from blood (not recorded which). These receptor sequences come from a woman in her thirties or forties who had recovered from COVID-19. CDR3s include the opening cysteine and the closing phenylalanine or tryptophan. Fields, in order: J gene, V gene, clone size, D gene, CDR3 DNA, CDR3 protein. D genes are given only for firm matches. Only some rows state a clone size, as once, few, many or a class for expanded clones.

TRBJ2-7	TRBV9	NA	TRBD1	TGTGCCAGCAGCGACCGGGACAGGGGGCCCTACGAGCAGTACTTC	CASSDRDRGPYEQYF
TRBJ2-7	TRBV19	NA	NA	TGTGCCAGTAGTATAGACGGGAGCTACGAGCAGTACTTC	CASSIDGSYEQYF
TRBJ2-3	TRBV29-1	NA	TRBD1	TGCAGCGTTGAAAATGCCGGGACAGGGGGCACAGATACGCAGTATTTT	CSVENAGTGGTDTQYF
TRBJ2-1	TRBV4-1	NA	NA	TGCGCCAGCAGCCCGGCCCGTGACTTCTACAATGAGCAGTTCTTC	CASSPARDFYNEQFF
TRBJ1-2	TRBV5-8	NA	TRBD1	TGTGCCAGCAGCTTGGATGGGACAGGGGGCCCTAACTATGGCTACACCTTC	CASSLDGTGGPNYGYTF
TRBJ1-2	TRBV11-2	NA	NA	TGTGCCAGCAGCTTAGATTCTGCGGCAGGTAGGGGCGGCTACACCTTC	CASSLDSAAGRGGYTF
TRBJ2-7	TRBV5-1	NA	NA	TGCGCCAGCAGCCCCCGTTTCTCCGGGACACTAAGCTCCTACGAGCAGTACTTC	CASSPRFSGTLSSYEQYF
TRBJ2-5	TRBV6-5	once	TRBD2	TGTGCCAGCAGCCGCCCGACTAGCGGCAGCGAGACCCAGTACTTC	CASSRPTSGSETQYF
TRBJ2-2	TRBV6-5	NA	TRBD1	TGTGCCAGCCTCTCGGGACAGGGGTCCACCGGGGAGCTGTTTTTT	CASLSGQGSTGELFF
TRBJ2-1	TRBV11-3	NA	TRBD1	TGTGCCAGCAGCTTATGGGGGACAGACAATGAGCAGTTCTTC	CASSLWGTDNEQFF
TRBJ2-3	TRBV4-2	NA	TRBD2	TGTGCCAGCAGCCACAGCGGGGACTACACAGATACGCAGTATTTT	CASSHSGDYTDTQYF
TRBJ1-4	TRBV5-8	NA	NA	TGTGCCAGCAGCGCCCTAAGGATTGACAACGAAAAACTGTTTTTT	CASSALRIDNEKLFF
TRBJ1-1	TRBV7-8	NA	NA	TGTGCCAGCAGCCACCAACAGGGAAAGAACACTGAAGCTTTCTTT	CASSHQQGKNTEAFF
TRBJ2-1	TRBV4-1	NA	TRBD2	TGCGCCAGCAGCCAAGAGACTAGCGGGTTTGGGAATGAGCAGTTCTTC	CASSQETSGFGNEQFF
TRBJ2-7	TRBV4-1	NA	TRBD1	TGCGCCAGCAGCCCGCTATTCTCCCCGGGACAGGGTCACGAGCAGTACTTC	CASSPLFSPGQGHEQYF
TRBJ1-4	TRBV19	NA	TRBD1	TGTGCCAGTGGACAGGGGGCCTCTAATGAAAAACTGTTTTTT	CASGQGASNEKLFF
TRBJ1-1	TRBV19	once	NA	TGTGCCAGTAGGGACTCGGCTAGTGGAGCTTTCTTT	CASRDSASGAFF
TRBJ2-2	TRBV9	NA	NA	TGTGCCAGCAGCCGGGACTCGAACACCGGGGAGCTGTTTTTT	CASSRDSNTGELFF
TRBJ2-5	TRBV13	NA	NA	TGTGCCAGCAGCCCACGCAGGAGGCGGGGCCAAGAGACCCAGTACTTC	CASSPRRRRGQETQYF
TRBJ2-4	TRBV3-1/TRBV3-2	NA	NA	TGTGCCAGCAGCCACCGAGAGCGGAACATTCAGTACTTC	CASSHRERNIQYF
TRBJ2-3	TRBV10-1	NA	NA	TGCGCCAGCAACAAAGGGACTCTACCCACAGATACGCAGTATTTT	CASNKGTLPTDTQYF
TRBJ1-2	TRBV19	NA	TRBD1	TGTGCCAGTAGTATCCAGGGACAGAACTCTTATGGCTACACCTTC	CASSIQGQNSYGYTF